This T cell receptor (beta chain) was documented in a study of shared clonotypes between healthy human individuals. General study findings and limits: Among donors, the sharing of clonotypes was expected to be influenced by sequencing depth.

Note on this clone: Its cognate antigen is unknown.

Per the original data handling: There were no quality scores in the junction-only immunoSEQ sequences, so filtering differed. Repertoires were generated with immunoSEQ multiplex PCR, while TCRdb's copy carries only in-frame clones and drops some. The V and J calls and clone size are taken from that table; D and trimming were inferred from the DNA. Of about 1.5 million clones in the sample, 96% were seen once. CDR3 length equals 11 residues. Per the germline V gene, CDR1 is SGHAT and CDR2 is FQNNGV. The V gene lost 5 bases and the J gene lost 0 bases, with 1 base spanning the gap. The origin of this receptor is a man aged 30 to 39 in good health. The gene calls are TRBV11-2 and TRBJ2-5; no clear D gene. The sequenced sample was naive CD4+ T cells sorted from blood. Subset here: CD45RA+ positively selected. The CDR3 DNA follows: TGTGCCAGCAGCGACCAAGAGACCCAGTACTTC. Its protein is CASSDQETQYF. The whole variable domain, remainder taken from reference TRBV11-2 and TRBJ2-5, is EAGVAQSPRYKIIEKRQSVAFWCNPISGHATLYWYQQILGQGPKLLIQFQNNGVVDDSQLPKDRFSAERLKGVDSTLKIQPAKLEDSAVYLCASSDQETQYFGPGTRLLVL.